One and the same sample provided the 18 T cell receptor beta chains below, sequenced in a study of control samples from healthy donors and cancer patients. The table came from immunoSEQ multiplex PCR; TCRdb's copy has only in-frame clones and leaves some out. This sample has 100,000 to 150,000 clones, with 85% to 95% found just once. Input material: blood. Every receptor here comes from a young man in good health.

The chain employs TRBV5-1 and TRBJ1-1, with 8 bases that match TRBD1. The CDR3 is 14 amino acids. Germline CDR1 SGHRS, CDR2 YFSETQ. Trimming at V came to 2 bases and at J to 6 bases, leaving 6 bases not matched to a gene. The CDR3 loop is CASSFTGGWSEAFF. CDR3 nucleotides: TGCGCCAGCAGCTTCACAGGGGGGTGGTCTGAAGCTTTCTTT. Full variable domain (outside the CDR3, taken from reference TRBV5-1 and TRBJ1-1): KAGVTQTPRYLIKTRGQQVTLSCSPISGHRSVSWYQQTPGQGLQFLFEYFSETQRNKGNFPGRFSGRQFSNSRSEMNVSTLELGDSALYLCASSFTGGWSEAFFGQGTRLTVV.

This clone occurred once. Other DNA sequences within the sample encode an identical CDR3. As DNA, the CDR3 is TGTGCCAGCAGCGTAGATGGGGGCTATGGCTACACCTTC. It codes for CASSVDGGYGYTF. The genes are TRBV9 and TRBJ1-2; perhaps TRBD1 as D (5 bases). This CDR3 is built from 13 residues. V gave up 0 bases and J gave up 4 bases, with 7 bases separating them. CDR1 is SGDLS and CDR2 is YYNGEE in the germline V gene.

V and J are TRBV11-3 and TRBJ2-1; maybe TRBD2 (6 bases). Trimming stripped 3 bases from V and 6 bases from J, with 9 bases between. Germline CDR1 and CDR2: SGHNT and YENEEA. CDR3 length: 13 residues. The CDR3 DNA sequence: TGTGCCAGCAGCTTGCGGGGACCCAATGAGCAGTTCTTC. Amino acids: CASSLRGPNEQFF.

The CDR3 DNA reads TGTGCCAGCAGCTTTGACGGGGGTTGGAACTACAATGAGCAGTTCTTC. This translates into CASSFDGGWNYNEQFF. The chain has TRBV11-1 and TRBJ2-1; D is perhaps TRBD2 (6 bases). This CDR3 region has 16 residues. Germline V gene data show CDR1 as SGHAT and CDR2 as FQDESV (reference sequence). The germline V and J ends were trimmed by 3 bases and 3 bases, with 15 bases remaining between them.

The chain is built from TRBV7-6 and TRBJ2-1, with D possibly matching TRBD2 (6 bases). The CDR3 loop spans 15 amino acids. The V and J ends lost 3 bases and 5 bases respectively, with 14 bases between them. Germline CDR1 is SGHVS and CDR2 is FNYEAQ. The CDR3 is CASSFSETGDNEQFF. Written as DNA, the CDR3 is TGTGCCAGCAGCTTTAGTGAGACGGGAGACAATGAGCAGTTCTTC.

This rearrangement joins TRBV19 to TRBJ1-1; 7 bases fit TRBD1. The V segment lost 5 bases and the J segment 5 bases; nucleotides outside the gene matches: 5. This CDR3 spans 13 amino acids. CDR1 LNHDA and CDR2 SQIVND come from the germline V gene (reference sequence). CDR3 DNA sequence: TGTGCCAGTAGTTCTTGGGACAGTACTGAAGCTTTCTTT. This sequence encodes CASSSWDSTEAFF.

This clone was seen once. The chain joins TRBV14 to TRBJ2-5; D is undetermined. V was cut by 0 bases and J by 5 bases, with 7 bases left in between. Germline CDR1 is SGHDN and CDR2 is FVKESK. This CDR3 has 13 residues. Here the CDR3 DNA reads TGTGCCAGCAGCCAAGATGTCGGGGAGACCCAGTACTTC. Translated, it gives CASSQDVGETQYF. Filled out from reference TRBV14 and TRBJ2-5, the complete variable domain reads EAGVTQFPSHSVIEKGQTVTLRCDPISGHDNLYWYRRVMGKEIKFLLHFVKESKQDESGMPNNRFLAERTGGTYSTLKVQPAELEDSGVYFCASSQDVGETQYFGPGTRLLVL.

The V call is TRBV6-5, the J call TRBJ2-2; 8 positions agree with TRBD2. V trimming: 5 bases; J trimming: 4 bases; junction bases outside the gene matches: 6. Per the germline V gene, CDR1 is MNHEY and CDR2 is SVGAGI. The CDR3 length is 15 residues. CDR3 DNA: TGTGCCAGCAGTCCCTCAGCGGGGGCCACCGGGGAGCTGTTTTTT. Translating it yields CASSPSAGATGELFF.

V usage is TRBV10-3 and J usage is TRBJ2-6; possibly TRBD1 for D (5 bases). V was cut by 9 bases and J by 1 base, with 16 bases left in between. Germline CDR1 reads ENHRY; CDR2 reads SYGVKD. The CDR3 length is 16 residues. Here the CDR3 reads CAINPQGLSGANVLTF. The DNA for the CDR3 is TGTGCCATTAATCCGCAGGGCTTATCTGGGGCCAACGTCCTGACTTTC.

This clone has only a few counts. This chain joins TRBV12-5 and TRBJ1-3; 7 nucleotides agree with TRBD1. Losses at the gene ends were 7 bases for V and 7 bases for J; bases not matched to a gene: 7. The CDR3 is 13 residues long. The V gene's germline CDR1 is LGHNT and CDR2 FRNRAP. CDR3 DNA sequence: TGTGCTAGTGTCCCCGGGACAGCCAACACCATATATTTT. It specifies CASVPGTANTIYF.

The chain carries TRBV3-1 (or the pseudogene TRBV3-2) and TRBJ1-1, with 9 bases matching TRBD1. Germline V gene sequence: CDR1 LGHDT, CDR2 YNNKEL (reference sequence). V lost 4 bases, J lost 5 bases, and 5 bases stayed unmatched. This CDR3 contains 14 residues. CDR3 DNA: TGTGCCAGCAGCCTTCGGACAGGGGAGACTGAAGCTTTCTTT. It translates to CASSLRTGETEAFF.

The chain couples TRBV13 to TRBJ1-1; D remains unclear. V lost 5 bases and J 1 base, leaving 14 bases between the germline ends. The CDR3 is 15 amino acids. Germline-derived CDR1 and CDR2 are PRHDT and FYEKMQ (reference sequence). The CDR3 DNA reads as TGTGCCAGCAGCGCCGACCAAGAGGGGAACACTGAAGCTTTCTTT. Protein product: CASSADQEGNTEAFF.

The J gene is TRBJ2-3, the V gene TRBV7-5; the table calls TRBD2, which could not be checked here. TRBV7-5 is termed a pseudogene. The CDR3 has 14 amino acids. The CDR3 DNA is TGTGTCAGAAGCTTAGACTCCGACACAGATACGCAGTATTTT. Translation gives CVRSLDSDTDTQYF.

J is TRBJ1-2 and V is TRBV4-2; 7 bases fit TRBD1. V lost 4 bases and J lost 4; bases outside the gene matches: 3. Germline CDR1 reads LGHNA; CDR2 reads YNFKEQ. The CDR3 runs to 13 residues. CDR3: CASSPGGVYGYTF. CDR3 in DNA: TGTGCCAGCAGCCCAGGGGGAGTCTATGGCTACACCTTC.

The chain carries TRBV9 and TRBJ1-6; no firm D call. The V end lost 6 bases, the J end lost 7 bases, and 14 bases lay between the germline ends. This CDR3 is built from 14 residues. From germline, CDR1 is SGDLS and CDR2 YYNGEE. The CDR3 loop is CASTETPMNSPLHF. In DNA form, the CDR3 reads TGTGCCAGCACCGAAACACCCATGAATTCACCCCTCCACTTT.

CDR3 protein: CAWSVGERNTEAFF. In DNA, the CDR3 is TGTGCCTGGAGTGTAGGGGAAAGAAACACTGAAGCTTTCTTT. The V gene is TRBV30, the J gene TRBJ1-1, with D perhaps TRBD1 (5 bases). This CDR3 has 14 residues. Per germline, CDR1 GTSNPN and CDR2 SVGIG (reference sequence). V lost 0 bases and J lost 2, with 10 bases in between.

This chain links TRBV9 with TRBJ1-1; 10 nucleotides line up with TRBD1. Germline V gene lookup returns CDR1 SGDLS and CDR2 YYNGEE. The junction had 6 bases not matched to a gene; V was cut back by 3 bases and J by 10 bases. This CDR3 is built from 13 residues. This CDR3 reads CASSGGQGLRAFF. In DNA form, the CDR3 reads TGTGCCAGCAGCGGGGGACAGGGGCTACGAGCTTTCTTT.

The chain carries TRBV27 and TRBJ2-1; 9 positions agree with TRBD1. Germline CDR1 MNHEY, CDR2 SMNVEV (reference sequence). The junction had 16 bases not matched to a gene; V was cut back by 2 bases and J by 8 bases. The length of the CDR3 is 18 residues. The CDR3 loop is CASSLKGRDRAWGYEQFF. The CDR3 DNA reads as TGTGCCAGCAGTTTAAAGGGTCGGGACAGGGCCTGGGGGTATGAGCAGTTCTTC.